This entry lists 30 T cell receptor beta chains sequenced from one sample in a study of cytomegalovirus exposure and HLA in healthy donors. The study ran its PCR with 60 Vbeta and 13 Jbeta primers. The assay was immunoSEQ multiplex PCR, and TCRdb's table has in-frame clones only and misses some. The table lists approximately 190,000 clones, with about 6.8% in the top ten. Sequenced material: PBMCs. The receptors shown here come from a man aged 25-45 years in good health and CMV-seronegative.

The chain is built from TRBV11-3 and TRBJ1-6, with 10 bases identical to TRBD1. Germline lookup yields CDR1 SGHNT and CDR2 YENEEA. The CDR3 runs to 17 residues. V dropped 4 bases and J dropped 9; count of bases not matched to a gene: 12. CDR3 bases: TGTGCCAGCAGCTCCGGACAGGGGGTGTATGTGGGTTCACCCCTCCACTTT. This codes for CASSSGQGVYVGSPLHF.

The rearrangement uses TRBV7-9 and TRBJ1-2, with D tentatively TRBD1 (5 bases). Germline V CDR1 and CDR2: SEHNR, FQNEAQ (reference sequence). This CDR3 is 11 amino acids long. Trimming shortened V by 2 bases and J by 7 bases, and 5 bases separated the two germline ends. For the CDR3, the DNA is TGTGCCAGCAGCTTACAGGGTGGCTACACCTTC. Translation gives CASSLQGGYTF.

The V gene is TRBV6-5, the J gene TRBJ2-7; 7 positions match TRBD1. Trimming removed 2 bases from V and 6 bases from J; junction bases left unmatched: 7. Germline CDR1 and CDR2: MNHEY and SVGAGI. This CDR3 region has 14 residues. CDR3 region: CASSYGTDRSEQYF. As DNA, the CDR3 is TGTGCCAGCAGTTACGGGACAGATCGGAGCGAGCAGTACTTC.

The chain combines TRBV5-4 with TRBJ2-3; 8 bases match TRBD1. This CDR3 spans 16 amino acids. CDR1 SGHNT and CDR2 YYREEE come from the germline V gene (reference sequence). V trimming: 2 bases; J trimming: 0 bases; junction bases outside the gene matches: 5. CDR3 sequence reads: CASSLLTGASTDTQYF. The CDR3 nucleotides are TGTGCCAGCAGCTTACTGACAGGGGCAAGCACAGATACGCAGTATTTT.

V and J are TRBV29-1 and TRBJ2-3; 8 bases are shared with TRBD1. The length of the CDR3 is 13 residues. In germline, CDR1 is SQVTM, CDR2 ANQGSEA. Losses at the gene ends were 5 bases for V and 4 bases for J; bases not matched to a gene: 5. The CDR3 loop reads CSVFDRGADTQYF. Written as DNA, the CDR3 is TGCAGCGTTTTTGACAGGGGCGCAGATACGCAGTATTTT.

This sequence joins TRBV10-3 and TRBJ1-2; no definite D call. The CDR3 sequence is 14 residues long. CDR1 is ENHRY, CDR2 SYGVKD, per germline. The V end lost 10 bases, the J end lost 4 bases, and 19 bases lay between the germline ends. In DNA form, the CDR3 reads TGTGCCACCCTCCCTCTCCGAGGAAGCTATGGCTACACCTTC. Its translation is CATLPLRGSYGYTF.

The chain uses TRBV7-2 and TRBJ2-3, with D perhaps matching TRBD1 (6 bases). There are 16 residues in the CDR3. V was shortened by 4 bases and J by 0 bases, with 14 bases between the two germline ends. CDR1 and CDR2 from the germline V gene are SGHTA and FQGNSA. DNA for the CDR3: TGTGCCAGCAGCTACAAGAGGCAGGGGAGCACAGATACGCAGTATTTT. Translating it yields CASSYKRQGSTDTQYF. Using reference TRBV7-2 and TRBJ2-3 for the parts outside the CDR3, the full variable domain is GAGVSQSPSNKVTEKGKDVELRCDPISGHTALYWYRQSLGQGLEFLIYFQGNSAPDKSGLPSDRFSAERTGGSVSTLTIQRTQQEDSAVYLCASSYKRQGSTDTQYFGPGTRLTVL.

The chain's CDR3 is CASSEYSGEQETQYF. CDR3 DNA: TGCGCCAGCAGTGAGTACAGCGGGGAACAAGAGACCCAGTACTTC. V is TRBV10-1 and J is TRBJ2-5, with 7 bases identical to TRBD2. The V and J ends lost 1 base and 2 bases, in that order; junction bases with no gene match: 4. Germline assignment: CDR1 WNHNN and CDR2 SYGVQD (reference sequence). CDR3 length: 15 amino acids.

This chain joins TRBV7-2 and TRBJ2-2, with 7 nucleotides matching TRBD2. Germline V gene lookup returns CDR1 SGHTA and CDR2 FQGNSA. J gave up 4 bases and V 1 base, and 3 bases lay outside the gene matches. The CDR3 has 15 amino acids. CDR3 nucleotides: TGTGCCAGCAGCTTAGGCCGGGAGGTCACCGGGGAGCTGTTTTTT. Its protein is CASSLGREVTGELFF.

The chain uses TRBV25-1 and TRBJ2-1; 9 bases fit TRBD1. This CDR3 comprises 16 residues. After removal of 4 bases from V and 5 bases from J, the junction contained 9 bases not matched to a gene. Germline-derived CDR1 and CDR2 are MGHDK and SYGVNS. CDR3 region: CASSGPQGAKNNEQFF. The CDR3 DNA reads TGTGCCAGCAGTGGACCACAGGGGGCGAAGAACAATGAGCAGTTCTTC.

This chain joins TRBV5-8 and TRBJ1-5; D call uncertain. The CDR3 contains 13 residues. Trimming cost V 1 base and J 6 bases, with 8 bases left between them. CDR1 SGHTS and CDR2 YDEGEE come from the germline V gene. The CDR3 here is CASSLNLVQPQHF. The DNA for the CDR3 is TGTGCCAGCAGCTTGAATCTCGTTCAGCCCCAGCATTTT.

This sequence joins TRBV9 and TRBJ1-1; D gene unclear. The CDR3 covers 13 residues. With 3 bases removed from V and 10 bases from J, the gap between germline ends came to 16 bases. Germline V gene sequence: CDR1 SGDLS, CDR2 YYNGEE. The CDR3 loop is CASSAESSTPAFF. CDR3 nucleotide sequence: TGTGCCAGCAGCGCCGAGAGTTCTACCCCAGCTTTCTTT. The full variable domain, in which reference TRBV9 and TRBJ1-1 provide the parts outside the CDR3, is DSGVTQTPKHLITATGQRVTLRCSPRSGDLSVYWYQQSLDQGLQFLIQYYNGEERAKGNILERFSAQQFPDLHSELNLSSLELGDSALYFCASSAESSTPAFFGQGTRLTVV.

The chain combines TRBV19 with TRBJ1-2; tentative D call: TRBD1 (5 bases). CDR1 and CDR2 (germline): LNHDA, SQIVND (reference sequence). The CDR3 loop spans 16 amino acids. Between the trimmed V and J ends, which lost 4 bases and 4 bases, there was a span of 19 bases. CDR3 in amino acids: CASSSAGTPWLYGYTF. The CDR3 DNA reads TGTGCCAGTAGTAGCGCCGGGACTCCCTGGCTCTATGGCTACACCTTC.

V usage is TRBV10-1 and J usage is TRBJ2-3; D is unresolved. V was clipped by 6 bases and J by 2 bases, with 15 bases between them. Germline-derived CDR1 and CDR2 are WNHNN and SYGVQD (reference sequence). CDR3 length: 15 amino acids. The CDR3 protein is CASSPALGSTDTQYF. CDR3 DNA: TGCGCCAGCAGCCCCGCCCTAGGCTCCACAGATACGCAGTATTTT.

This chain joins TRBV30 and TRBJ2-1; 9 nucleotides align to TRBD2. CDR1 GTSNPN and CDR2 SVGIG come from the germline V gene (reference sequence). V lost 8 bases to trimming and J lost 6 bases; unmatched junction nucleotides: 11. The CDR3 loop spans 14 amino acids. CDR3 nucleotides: TGTGCCGGTAGGAAACCGGGACTAGCCAATGAGCAGTTCTTC. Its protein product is CAGRKPGLANEQFF.

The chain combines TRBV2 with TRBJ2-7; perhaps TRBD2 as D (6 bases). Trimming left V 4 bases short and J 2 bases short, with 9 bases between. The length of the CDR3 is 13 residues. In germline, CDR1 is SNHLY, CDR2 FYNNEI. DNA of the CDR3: TGTGCCAGCAGTGGACTAGACACCTACGAGCAGTACTTC. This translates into CASSGLDTYEQYF. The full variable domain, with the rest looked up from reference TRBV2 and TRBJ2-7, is EPEVTQTPSHQVTQMGQEVILRCVPISNHLYFYWYRQILGQKVEFLVSFYNNEISEKSEIFDDQFSVERPDGSNFTLKIRSTKLEDSAMYFCASSGLDTYEQYFGPGTRLTVT.

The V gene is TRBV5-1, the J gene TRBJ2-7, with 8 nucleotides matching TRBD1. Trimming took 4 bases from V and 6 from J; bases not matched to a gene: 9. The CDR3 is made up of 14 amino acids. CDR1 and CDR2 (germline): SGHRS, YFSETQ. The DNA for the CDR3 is TGCGCCAGCAGCAACGGACAGGGCCCCGCCGAGCAGTACTTC. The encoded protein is CASSNGQGPAEQYF.

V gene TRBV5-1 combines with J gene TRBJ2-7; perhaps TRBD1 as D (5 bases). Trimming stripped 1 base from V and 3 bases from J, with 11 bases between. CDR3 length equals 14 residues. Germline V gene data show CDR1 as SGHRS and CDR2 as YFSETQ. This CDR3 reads CASSLSWQGYEQYF. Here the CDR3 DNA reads TGCGCCAGCAGCTTGAGCTGGCAGGGCTACGAGCAGTACTTC.

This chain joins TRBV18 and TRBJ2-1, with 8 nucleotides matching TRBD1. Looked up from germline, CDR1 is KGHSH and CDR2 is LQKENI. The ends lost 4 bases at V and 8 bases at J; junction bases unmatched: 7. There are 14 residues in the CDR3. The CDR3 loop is CASSRMDRDDEQFF. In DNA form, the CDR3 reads TGTGCCAGCTCACGGATGGACAGGGACGATGAGCAGTTCTTC.

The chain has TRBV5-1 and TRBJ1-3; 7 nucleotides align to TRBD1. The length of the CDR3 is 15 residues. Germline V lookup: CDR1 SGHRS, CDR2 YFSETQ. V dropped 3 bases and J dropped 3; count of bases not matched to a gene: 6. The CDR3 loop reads CASSSTGRGGNTIYF. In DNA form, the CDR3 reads TGCGCCAGCAGCTCGACAGGGAGAGGTGGAAACACCATATATTTT.

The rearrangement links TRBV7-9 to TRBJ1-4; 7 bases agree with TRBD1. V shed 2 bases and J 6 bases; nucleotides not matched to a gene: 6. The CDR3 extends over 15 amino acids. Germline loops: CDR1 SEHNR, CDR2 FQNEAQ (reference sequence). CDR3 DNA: TGTGCCAGCAGCTTAAGCGACAGGGACTATGAAAAACTGTTTTTT. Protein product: CASSLSDRDYEKLFF.

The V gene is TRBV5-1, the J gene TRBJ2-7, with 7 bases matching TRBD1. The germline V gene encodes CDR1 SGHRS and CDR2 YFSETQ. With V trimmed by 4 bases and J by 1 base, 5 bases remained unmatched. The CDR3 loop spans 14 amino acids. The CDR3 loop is CASSRDSSSYEQYF. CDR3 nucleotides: TGCGCCAGCAGCAGGGACAGCTCATCCTACGAGCAGTACTTC.

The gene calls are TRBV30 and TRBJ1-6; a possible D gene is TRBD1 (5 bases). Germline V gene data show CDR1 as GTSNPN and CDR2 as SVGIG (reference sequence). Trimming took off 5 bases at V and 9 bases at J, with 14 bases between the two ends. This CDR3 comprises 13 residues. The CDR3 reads CAWDSISSSPLHF. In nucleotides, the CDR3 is TGTGCCTGGGACAGCATTTCGAGTTCACCCCTCCACTTT. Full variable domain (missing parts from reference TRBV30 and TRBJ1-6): SQTIHQWPATLVQPVGSPLSLECTVEGTSNPNLYWYRQAAGRGLQLLFYSVGIGQISSEVPQNLSASRPQDRQFILSSKKLLLSDSGFYLCAWDSISSSPLHFGNGTRLTVT.

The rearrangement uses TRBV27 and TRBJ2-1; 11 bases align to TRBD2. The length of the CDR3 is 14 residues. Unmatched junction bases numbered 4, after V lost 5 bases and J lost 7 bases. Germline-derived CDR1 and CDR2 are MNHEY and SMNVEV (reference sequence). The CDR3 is CASSLGLAGNEQFF. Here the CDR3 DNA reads TGTGCCAGCAGTCTTGGACTAGCGGGTAATGAGCAGTTCTTC.

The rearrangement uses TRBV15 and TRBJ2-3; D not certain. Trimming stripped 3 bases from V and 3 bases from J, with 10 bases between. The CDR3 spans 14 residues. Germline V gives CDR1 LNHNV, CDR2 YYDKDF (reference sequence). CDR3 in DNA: TGTGCCACCAGCAGCGTTGACTCGACAGATACGCAGTATTTT. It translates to CATSSVDSTDTQYF.

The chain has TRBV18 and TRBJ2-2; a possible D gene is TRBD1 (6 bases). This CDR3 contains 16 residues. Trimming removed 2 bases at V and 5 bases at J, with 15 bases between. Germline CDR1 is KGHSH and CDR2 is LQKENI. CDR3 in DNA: TGTGCCAGCTCACCATTCACCAGGGGAAGGACCGGGGAGCTGTTTTTT. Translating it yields CASSPFTRGRTGELFF.

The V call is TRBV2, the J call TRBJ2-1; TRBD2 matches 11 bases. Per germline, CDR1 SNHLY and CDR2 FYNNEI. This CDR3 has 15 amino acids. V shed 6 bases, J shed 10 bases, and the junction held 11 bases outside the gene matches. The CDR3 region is CASSVNGLAGEEQFF. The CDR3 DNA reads TGTGCCAGCAGCGTAAACGGACTAGCGGGCGAGGAGCAGTTCTTC.

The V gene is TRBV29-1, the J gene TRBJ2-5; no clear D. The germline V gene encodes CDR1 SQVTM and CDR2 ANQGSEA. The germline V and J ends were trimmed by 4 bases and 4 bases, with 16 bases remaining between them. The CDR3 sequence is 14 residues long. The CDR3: CSVGLGTVGETQYF. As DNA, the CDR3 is TGCAGCGTTGGTCTAGGTACGGTAGGAGAGACCCAGTACTTC.

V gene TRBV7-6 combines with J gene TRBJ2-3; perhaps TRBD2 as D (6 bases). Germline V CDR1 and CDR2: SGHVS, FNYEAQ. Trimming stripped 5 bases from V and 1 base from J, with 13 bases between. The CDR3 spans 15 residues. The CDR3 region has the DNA TGTGCCAGCAGCCCGGGACTCCGGGGCACAGATACGCAGTATTTT. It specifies CASSPGLRGTDTQYF.

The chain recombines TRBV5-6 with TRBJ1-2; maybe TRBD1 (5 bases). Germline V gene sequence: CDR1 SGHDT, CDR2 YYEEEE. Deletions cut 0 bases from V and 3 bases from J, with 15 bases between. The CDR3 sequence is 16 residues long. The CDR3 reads CASSLALSGADYGYTF. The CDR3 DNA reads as TGTGCCAGCAGCTTGGCCCTTAGCGGGGCGGACTATGGCTACACCTTC.